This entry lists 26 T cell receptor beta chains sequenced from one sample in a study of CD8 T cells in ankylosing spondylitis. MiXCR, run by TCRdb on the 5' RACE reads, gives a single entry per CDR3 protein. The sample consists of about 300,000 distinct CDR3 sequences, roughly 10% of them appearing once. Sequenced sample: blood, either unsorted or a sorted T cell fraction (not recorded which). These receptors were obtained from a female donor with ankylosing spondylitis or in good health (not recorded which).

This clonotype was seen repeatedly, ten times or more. The DNA for the CDR3 is TGTGCCAGCAGGCAGCTCCCTAATGAAAAACTGTTTTTT. This translates into CASRQLPNEKLFF. J is TRBJ1-4 and V is TRBV2; D is unresolved. V dropped 6 bases and J dropped 3 bases, with 8 bases sitting between them. Germline assignment: CDR1 SNHLY and CDR2 FYNNEI. The CDR3 consists of 13 residues.

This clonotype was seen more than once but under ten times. The CDR3 protein is CASSPKDSSYEQYF. The CDR3 nucleotides are TGTGCCAGCAGCCCTAAGGACAGCTCCTACGAGCAGTACTTC. The J gene is TRBJ2-7, the V gene TRBV7-9, with a possible D match to TRBD1 (6 bases). Germline lookup yields CDR1 SEHNR and CDR2 FQNEAQ (reference sequence). Trimming stripped 5 bases from V and 0 bases from J, with 11 bases between. This CDR3 is built from 14 residues.

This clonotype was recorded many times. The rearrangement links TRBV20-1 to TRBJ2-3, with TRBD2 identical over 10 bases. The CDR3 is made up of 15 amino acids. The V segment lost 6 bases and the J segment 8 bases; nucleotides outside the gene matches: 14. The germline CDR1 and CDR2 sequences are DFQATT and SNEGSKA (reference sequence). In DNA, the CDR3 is TGCAGTGCCGCCCGGGGGACTAGCGAACGATTTACGCAGTATTTT. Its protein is CSAARGTSERFTQYF.

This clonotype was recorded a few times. This CDR3 reads CSARETWGNTEAFF. CDR3 DNA sequence: TGCAGTGCTAGAGAGACCTGGGGAAACACTGAAGCTTTCTTT. The rearrangement joins TRBV20-1 to TRBJ1-1; no clear D. CDR3 length: 14 amino acids. V was trimmed by 0 bases and J by 2 bases, leaving 10 bases between them. The germline V gene encodes CDR1 DFQATT and CDR2 SNEGSKA (reference sequence).

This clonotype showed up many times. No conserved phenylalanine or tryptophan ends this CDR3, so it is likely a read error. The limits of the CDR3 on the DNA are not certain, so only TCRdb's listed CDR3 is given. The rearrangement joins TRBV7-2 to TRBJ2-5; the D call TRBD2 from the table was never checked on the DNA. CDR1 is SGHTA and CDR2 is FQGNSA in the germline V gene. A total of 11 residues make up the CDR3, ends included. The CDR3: CASSLGGLADY.

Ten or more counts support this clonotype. CDR3 in DNA: TGTGCCAGCTCAAGTAAGACAGGGAACTCACCCCTCCACTTT. Amino acid sequence: CASSSKTGNSPLHF. The rearrangement links TRBV18 to TRBJ1-6; 7 bases fit TRBD1. The CDR3 contains 14 residues. V dropped 5 bases and J dropped 10; count of bases not matched to a gene: 8. Germline V gene data show CDR1 as KGHSH and CDR2 as LQKENI. Full variable domain (remainder filled in from reference TRBV18 and TRBJ1-6): NAGVMQNPRHLVRRRGQEARLRCSPMKGHSHVYWYRQLPEEGLKFMVYLQKENIIDESGMPKERFSAEFPKEGPSILRIQQVVRGDSAAYFCASSSKTGNSPLHFGNGTRLTVT.

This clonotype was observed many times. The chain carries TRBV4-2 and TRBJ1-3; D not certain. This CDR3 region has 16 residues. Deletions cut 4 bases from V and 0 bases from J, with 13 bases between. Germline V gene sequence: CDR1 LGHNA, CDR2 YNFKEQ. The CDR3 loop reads CASSPEVPNSGNTIYF. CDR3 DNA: TGTGCCAGCAGCCCGGAGGTCCCCAACTCTGGAAACACCATATATTTT.

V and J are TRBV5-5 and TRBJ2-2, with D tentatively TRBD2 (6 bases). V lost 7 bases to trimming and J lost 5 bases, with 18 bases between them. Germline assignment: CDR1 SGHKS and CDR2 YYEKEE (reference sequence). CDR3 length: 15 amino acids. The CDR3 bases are TGTGCCAGCGCCGAGAGGAGGGCGGAAACCGGGGAGCTGTTTTTT. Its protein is CASAERRAETGELFF.

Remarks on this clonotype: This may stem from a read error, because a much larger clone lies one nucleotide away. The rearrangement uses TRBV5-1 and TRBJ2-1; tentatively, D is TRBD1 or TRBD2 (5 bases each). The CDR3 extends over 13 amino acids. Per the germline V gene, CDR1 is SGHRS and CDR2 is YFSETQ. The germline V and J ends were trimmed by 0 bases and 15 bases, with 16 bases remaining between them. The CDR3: CASSLEREGFGFF. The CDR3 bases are TGCGCCAGCAGCTTGGAACGTGAGGGGTTCGGGTTCTTC. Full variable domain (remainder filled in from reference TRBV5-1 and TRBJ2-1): KAGVTQTPRYLIKTRGQQVTLSCSPISGHRSVSWYQQTPGQGLQFLFEYFSETQRNKGNFPGRFSGRQFSNSRSEMNVSTLELGDSALYLCASSLEREGFGFFGPGTRLTVL.

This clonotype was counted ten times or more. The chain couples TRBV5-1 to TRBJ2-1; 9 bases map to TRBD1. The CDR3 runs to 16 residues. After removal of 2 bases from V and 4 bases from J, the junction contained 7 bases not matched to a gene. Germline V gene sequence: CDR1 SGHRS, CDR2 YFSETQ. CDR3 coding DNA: TGCGCCAGCAGCTTAAATCCGGGACAGGGATACAATGAGCAGTTCTTC. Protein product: CASSLNPGQGYNEQFF.

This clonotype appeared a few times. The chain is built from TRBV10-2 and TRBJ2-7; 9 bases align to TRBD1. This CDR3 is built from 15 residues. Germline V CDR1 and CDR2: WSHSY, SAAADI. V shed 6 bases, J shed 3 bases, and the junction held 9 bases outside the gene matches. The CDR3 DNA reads TGCGCCAGCAGGACCCAGGGGACAGGGCTCTACGAGCAGTACTTC. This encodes CASRTQGTGLYEQYF.

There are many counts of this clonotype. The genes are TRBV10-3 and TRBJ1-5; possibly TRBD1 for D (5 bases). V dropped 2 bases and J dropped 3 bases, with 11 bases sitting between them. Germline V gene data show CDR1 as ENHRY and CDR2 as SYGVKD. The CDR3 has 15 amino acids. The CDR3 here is CAISEAGLANQPQHF. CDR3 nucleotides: TGTGCCATCAGTGAGGCAGGGCTAGCCAATCAGCCCCAGCATTTT.

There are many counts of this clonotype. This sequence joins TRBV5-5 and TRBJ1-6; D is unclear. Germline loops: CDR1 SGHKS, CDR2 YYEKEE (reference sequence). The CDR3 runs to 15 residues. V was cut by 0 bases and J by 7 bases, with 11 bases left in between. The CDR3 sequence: CASSLDYAVNSPLHF. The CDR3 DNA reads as TGTGCCAGCAGCTTGGACTACGCCGTAAATTCACCCCTCCACTTT.

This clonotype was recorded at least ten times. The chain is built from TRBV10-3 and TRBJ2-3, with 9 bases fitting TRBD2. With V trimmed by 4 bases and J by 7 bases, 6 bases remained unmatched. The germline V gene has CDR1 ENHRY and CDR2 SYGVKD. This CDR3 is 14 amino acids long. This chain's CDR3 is CAISGRLAGNTQYF. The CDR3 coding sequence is TGTGCCATCAGTGGAAGGCTAGCGGGGAATACGCAGTATTTT.

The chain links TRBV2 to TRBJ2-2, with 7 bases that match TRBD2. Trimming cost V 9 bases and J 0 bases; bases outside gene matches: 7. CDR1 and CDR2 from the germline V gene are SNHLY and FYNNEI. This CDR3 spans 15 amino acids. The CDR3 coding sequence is TGTGCCAGTGGGAGGGGACTATCGAACACCGGGGAGCTGTTTTTT. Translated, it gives CASGRGLSNTGELFF.

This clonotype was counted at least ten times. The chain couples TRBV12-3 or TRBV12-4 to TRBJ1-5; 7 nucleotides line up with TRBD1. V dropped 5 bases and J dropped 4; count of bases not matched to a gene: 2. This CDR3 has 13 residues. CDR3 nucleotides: TGTGCCAGCAGTCCACAGGGGAATCAGCCCCAGCATTTT. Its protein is CASSPQGNQPQHF.

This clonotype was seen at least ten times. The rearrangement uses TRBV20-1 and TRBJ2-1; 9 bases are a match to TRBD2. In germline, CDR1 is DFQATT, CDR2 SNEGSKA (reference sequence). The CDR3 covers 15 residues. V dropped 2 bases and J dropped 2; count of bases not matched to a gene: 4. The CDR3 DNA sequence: TGCAGTGCTAGACCTCCTAGCGGGACCTACAATGAGCAGTTCTTC. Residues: CSARPPSGTYNEQFF.

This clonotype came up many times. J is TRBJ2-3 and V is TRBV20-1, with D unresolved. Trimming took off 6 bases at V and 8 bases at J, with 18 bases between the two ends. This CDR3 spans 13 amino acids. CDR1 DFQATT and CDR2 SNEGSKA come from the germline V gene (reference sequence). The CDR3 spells CSAPDGPLGTQYF. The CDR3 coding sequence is TGCAGTGCGCCCGACGGGCCCCTGGGTACGCAGTATTTT.

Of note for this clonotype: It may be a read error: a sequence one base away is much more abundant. DNA of the CDR3: TGTGCCGGCAGTTTTTCGAGGGGCGGCTACACCTTC. Amino acid sequence: CAGSFSRGGYTF. The chain has TRBV12-3 or TRBV12-4 and TRBJ1-2; weak D call: TRBD1 (5 bases). The CDR3 length is 12 residues.

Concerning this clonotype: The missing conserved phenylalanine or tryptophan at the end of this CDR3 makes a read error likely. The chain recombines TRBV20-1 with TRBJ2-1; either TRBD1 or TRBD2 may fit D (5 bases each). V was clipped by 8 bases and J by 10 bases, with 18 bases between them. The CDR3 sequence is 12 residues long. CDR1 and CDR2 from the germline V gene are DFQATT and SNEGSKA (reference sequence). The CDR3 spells CSTVDGTAEQFI. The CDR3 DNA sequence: TGCAGTACTGTTGATGGGACGGCAGAGCAGTTCATC.

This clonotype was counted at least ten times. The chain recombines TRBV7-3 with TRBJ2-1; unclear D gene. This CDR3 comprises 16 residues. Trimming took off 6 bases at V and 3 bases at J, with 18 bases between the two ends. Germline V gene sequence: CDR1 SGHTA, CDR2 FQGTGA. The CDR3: CASSRFLSAGYNEQFF. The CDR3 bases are TGTGCCAGCAGTCGATTTTTGTCGGCCGGCTACAATGAGCAGTTCTTC. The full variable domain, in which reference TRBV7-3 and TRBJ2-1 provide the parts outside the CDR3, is GAGVSQTPSNKVTEKGKYVELRCDPISGHTALYWYRQSLGQGPEFLIYFQGTGAADDSGLPNDRFFAVRPEGSVSTLKIQRTERGDSAVYLCASSRFLSAGYNEQFFGPGTRLTVL.

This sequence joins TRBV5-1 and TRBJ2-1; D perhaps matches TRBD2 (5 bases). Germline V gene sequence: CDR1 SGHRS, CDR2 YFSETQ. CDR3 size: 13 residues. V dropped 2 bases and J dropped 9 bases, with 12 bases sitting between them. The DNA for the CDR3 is TGCGCCAGCAGCTTCCGGGGTGGTACTGAGCAGTTCTTC. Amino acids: CASSFRGGTEQFF. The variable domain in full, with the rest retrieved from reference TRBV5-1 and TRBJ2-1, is KAGVTQTPRYLIKTRGQQVTLSCSPISGHRSVSWYQQTPGQGLQFLFEYFSETQRNKGNFPGRFSGRQFSNSRSEMNVSTLELGDSALYLCASSFRGGTEQFFGPGTRLTVL.

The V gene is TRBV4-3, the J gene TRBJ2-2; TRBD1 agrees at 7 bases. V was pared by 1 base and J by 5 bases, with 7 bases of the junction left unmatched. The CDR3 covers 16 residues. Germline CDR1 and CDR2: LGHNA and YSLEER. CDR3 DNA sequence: TGCGCCAGCAGCCAAGGGTCGTCCAGGGGGACCGGGGAGCTGTTTTTT. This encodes CASSQGSSRGTGELFF.

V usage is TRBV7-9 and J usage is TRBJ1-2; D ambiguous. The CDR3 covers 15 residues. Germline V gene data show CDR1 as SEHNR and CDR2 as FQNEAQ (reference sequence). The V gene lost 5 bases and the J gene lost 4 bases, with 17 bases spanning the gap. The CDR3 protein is CASSPKGAASYGYTF. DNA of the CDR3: TGTGCCAGCAGCCCGAAGGGTGCGGCGAGCTATGGCTACACCTTC.

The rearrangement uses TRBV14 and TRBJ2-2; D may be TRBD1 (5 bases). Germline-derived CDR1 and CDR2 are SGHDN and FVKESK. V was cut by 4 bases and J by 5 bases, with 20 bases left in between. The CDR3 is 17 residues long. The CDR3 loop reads CASSRLLWGPWTGELFF. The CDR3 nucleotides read TGTGCCAGCAGCCGCCTTTTGTGGGGCCCGTGGACCGGGGAGCTGTTTTTT. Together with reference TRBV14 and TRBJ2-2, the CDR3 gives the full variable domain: EAGVTQFPSHSVIEKGQTVTLRCDPISGHDNLYWYRRVMGKEIKFLLHFVKESKQDESGMPNNRFLAERTGGTYSTLKVQPAELEDSGVYFCASSRLLWGPWTGELFFGEGSRLTVL.

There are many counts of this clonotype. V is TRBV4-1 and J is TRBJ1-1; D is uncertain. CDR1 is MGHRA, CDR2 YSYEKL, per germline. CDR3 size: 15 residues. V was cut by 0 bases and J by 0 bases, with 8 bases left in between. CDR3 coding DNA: TGCGCCAGCAGCCAAGATGGAGGATTGAACACTGAAGCTTTCTTT. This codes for CASSQDGGLNTEAFF.